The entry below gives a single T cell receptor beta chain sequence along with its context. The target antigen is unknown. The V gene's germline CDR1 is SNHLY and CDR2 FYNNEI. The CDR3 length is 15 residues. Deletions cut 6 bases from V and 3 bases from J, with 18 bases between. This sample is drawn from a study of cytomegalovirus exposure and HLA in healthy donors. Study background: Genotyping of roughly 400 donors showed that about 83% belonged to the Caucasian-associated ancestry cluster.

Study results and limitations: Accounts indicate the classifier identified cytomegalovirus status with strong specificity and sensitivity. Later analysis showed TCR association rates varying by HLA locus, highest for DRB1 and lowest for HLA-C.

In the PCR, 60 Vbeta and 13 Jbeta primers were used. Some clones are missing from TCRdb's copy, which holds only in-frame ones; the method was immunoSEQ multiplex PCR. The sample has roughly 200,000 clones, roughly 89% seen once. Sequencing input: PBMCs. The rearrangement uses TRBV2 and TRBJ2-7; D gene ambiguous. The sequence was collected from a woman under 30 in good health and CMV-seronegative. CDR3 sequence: CASRPISGANYEQYF. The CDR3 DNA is TGTGCCAGCAGACCTATCTCTGGAGCAAACTACGAGCAGTACTTC.